Given below is one T cell receptor (beta chain) in context. The data were obtained in a study of T cell clones after liver transplantation. Study as a whole: Post-transplant blood was tracked for graft-donor-reactive T cell clones identified in a pre-transplant mixed lymphocyte reaction. Blood was drawn pre-transplant, before withdrawal, and after full or failed withdrawal.

After removal of 4 bases from V and 4 bases from J, the junction contained 8 bases not matched to a gene. The CDR3 has 15 amino acids. CDR1 SGHDT and CDR2 YYEEEE come from the germline V gene. Profiling relied on immunoSEQ multiplex PCR, and the TCRdb table lists in-frame clones only, not all of them. The sample lists more than 95,000 clones, approximately 90% occurring once. This receptor was taken from a human patient who received a liver transplant. Some T cells may arise from the graft donor. The gene calls are TRBV5-6 and TRBJ2-5; 9 nucleotides agree with TRBD2. The specimen comprised CD4+ T cells from blood, sampled 12 months after liver transplant. CDR3 loop: CASSGNRGRGETQYF. The CDR3, as DNA: TGTGCCAGCAGCGGTAATCGCGGGAGGGGAGAGACCCAGTACTTC.